Following are 2 T cell receptor beta chains from one sample sequenced in a study of blood T cells in healthy people across ages. A second PCR, run for about 6 to 12 cycles, used a sample-barcoded 5' primer plus a J-beta primer mix. TCRdb itself ran the 5' RACE reads through MiXCR, one entry per CDR3 protein. The sample includes roughly 1,500,000 distinct CDR3 sequences, roughly 40% of them seen just once. The sample was blood. All receptors come from a woman aged 18-29 years in good health.

This clonotype was counted a few times. The chain recombines TRBV20-1 with TRBJ2-5, with 10 bases matching TRBD2. The V and J ends lost 1 base and 2 bases, in that order; junction bases with no gene match: 10. CDR1 and CDR2 (germline): DFQATT, SNEGSKA (reference sequence). The CDR3 consists of 17 residues. CDR3 region: CSARGTSGKYTQETQYF. The CDR3 coding sequence is TGCAGTGCTAGAGGGACTAGCGGCAAATACACTCAAGAGACCCAGTACTTC.

This clonotype was recorded at least ten times. This chain joins TRBV15 and TRBJ1-5; D is uncertain. V lost 0 bases and J lost 7, with 7 bases in between. Germline V gene sequence: CDR1 LNHNV, CDR2 YYDKDF (reference sequence). The CDR3 consists of 13 residues. The CDR3 DNA sequence: TGTGCCACCAGCAGAGACTTTGGGCAGCCCCAGCATTTT. Translating gives CATSRDFGQPQHF.